The clone carrying this T cell receptor (beta chain) turned up a few times. Aged about 6 to 100, donors were systemically healthy Caucasians from Russia. The data were taken from a study of blood T cells in healthy people across ages. Germline loops: CDR1 LNHNV, CDR2 YYDKDF (reference sequence). Trimming took 4 bases from V and 3 from J, leaving 7 bases between them. The length of the CDR3 is 13 residues. The authors ran a second PCR of about 7 to 12 cycles using a sample-barcoded 5' primer and a J-beta primer mix. TCRdb ran MiXCR on the 5' RACE reads and lists one entry per CDR3 protein. The sample holds under 750,000 distinct CDR3 sequences; roughly 43% are singletons and the top ten take 20% to 25%.

Sequenced input: blood. The clonotype was recovered from an elderly man in good health. This rearrangement joins TRBV15 to TRBJ2-1; D gene ambiguous. CDR3: CATSKEVYNEQFF. CDR3 nucleotide sequence: TGTGCCACCAGCAAAGAAGTCTACAATGAGCAGTTCTTC.